This entry is about one T cell receptor beta chain. Its matching antigen is unknown. This sample is drawn from a study of radiotherapy plus CTLA-4 blockade in lung cancer. General observations from the study: Tumor-origin TCR clones grew in blood after radiotherapy plus ipilimumab.

The CDR3 is made up of 14 amino acids. Trimming shortened V by 3 bases and J by 1 base, and 9 bases separated the two germline ends. CDR1 is LNHDA, CDR2 SQIVND, per germline (reference sequence). TCRdb's table, derived via immunoSEQ multiplex PCR, lists solely in-frame clones and lacks some. There are some 50,000 clones in the sample; roughly three quarters occur only once, and 3% to 4% lies in the top ten. The sample consisted of peripheral blood, taken from a patient treated with radiotherapy plus ipilimumab. The gene calls are TRBV19 and TRBJ1-2; D uncertain. The TCR sequence derives from a human donor with non-small cell lung cancer who had a partial response to radiotherapy plus ipilimumab. In DNA form, the CDR3 reads TGTGCCAGTAGTATGGCTTCAGTTAACTATGGCTACACCTTC. Its translation: CASSMASVNYGYTF.